What follows are 24 T cell receptor beta chains derived from one specimen sequenced in a study of blood T cell repertoires in COVID-19. Profiled with immunoSEQ multiplex PCR; TCRdb holds only in-frame clones, not every one. The sample consists of about 68,000 clones, 85% of them appearing once. The material sequenced was peripheral blood. These receptors came from a man in his fifties with acute or convalescent COVID-19.

The rearrangement uses TRBV19 and TRBJ2-7; D perhaps matches TRBD1 (5 bases). Germline V gene lookup returns CDR1 LNHDA and CDR2 SQIVND (reference sequence). The CDR3 runs to 24 residues. V was pared by 3 bases and J by 6 bases, with 45 bases between. In nucleotides, the CDR3 is TGTGCCAGTAGTATCTCACTATTTGTCGCACTCCACCCGGAAGACGAGTACGTTGGGGCCGAGCAGTACGTC. It translates to CASSISLFVALHPEDEYVGAEQYV.

V and J are TRBV27 and TRBJ1-2; the match to TRBD1 covers 8 bases. The J segment lost 7 bases and the V segment lost 3 bases, leaving 7 bases of the junction unmatched. CDR3 length: 14 amino acids. CDR1 and CDR2 (germline): MNHEY, SMNVEV (reference sequence). The CDR3 coding sequence is TGTGCCAGCAGTTTCTCTCAGGGGGCAGCTGGCTACACCTTC. It yields the protein CASSFSQGAAGYTF.

The sample holds one count of this clone. The chain joins TRBV5-4 to TRBJ1-2; the match to TRBD1 covers 8 bases. Per the germline V gene, CDR1 is SGHNT and CDR2 is YYREEE (reference sequence). The CDR3 length is 14 residues. With 5 bases clipped from V and 5 bases from J, the junction kept 8 bases outside the gene matches. This CDR3 reads CASSGDRGNYGYTF. The CDR3 DNA follows: TGTGCCAGCAGTGGCGACAGGGGAAATTATGGCTACACCTTC.

The sample holds a few counts of this clone. The V and J genes are TRBV18 and TRBJ2-7; D is unclear. The germline gives CDR1 KGHSH, CDR2 LQKENI. This CDR3 comprises 15 residues. V lost 2 bases, J lost 3 bases, and 14 bases lay in between. The CDR3 region is CASSPGRSLIYEQYV. DNA for the CDR3: TGTGCCAGCTCACCAGGCAGATCTTTGATCTACGAGCAGTACGTC.

The chain recombines TRBV5-4 with TRBJ2-3; perhaps TRBD1 as D (5 bases). Germline assignment: CDR1 SGHNT and CDR2 YYREEE (reference sequence). The V end was cut by 4 bases, the J end by 1 base, with 13 bases between. This CDR3 region has 15 residues. CDR3 bases: TGTGCCAGCAGCGCTGACAGTTCGGGCACAGATACGCAGTATTTT. Translated: CASSADSSGTDTQYF.

This clone was observed once. The chain combines TRBV7-2 with TRBJ2-5, with D tentatively TRBD2 (7 bases). V lost 4 bases, J lost 1 base, and 10 bases lay in between. Germline loops: CDR1 SGHTA, CDR2 FQGNSA. The CDR3 runs 14 residues. CDR3 nucleotides: TGTGCCAGCAGCTGGGGGGGGGCCCAAGAGACCCAGTACTTC. This sequence encodes CASSWGGAQETQYF.

The rearrangement uses TRBV28 and TRBJ1-2, with 9 bases matching TRBD1. Trimming removed 6 bases from V and 7 bases from J; junction bases left unmatched: 3. Germline loops: CDR1 MDHEN, CDR2 SYDVKM. The CDR3 loop spans 12 amino acids. The CDR3 bases are TGTGCCAGCAGGGGACAGGGTTTTGGCTACACCTTC. It specifies CASRGQGFGYTF.

The chain uses TRBV6-5 and TRBJ1-2, with TRBD1 as a possible D gene (6 bases). This CDR3 has 13 amino acids. Germline V CDR1 and CDR2: MNHEY, SVGAGI. V lost 6 bases, J lost 6 bases, and 14 bases lay in between. The CDR3 DNA is TGTGCCAGCAGCCTAAGACAGGCCGATGGCTACACCTTC. As protein: CASSLRQADGYTF.

The chain links TRBV7-9 to TRBJ2-2, with D maybe TRBD1 (6 bases). Looked up from germline, CDR1 is SEHNR and CDR2 is FQNEAQ (reference sequence). The V end lost 4 bases, the J end lost 0 bases, and 6 bases lay between the germline ends. The CDR3 extends over 14 amino acids. The CDR3 region is CASSWDTNTGELFF. In nucleotides, the CDR3 is TGTGCCAGCAGCTGGGACACGAACACCGGGGAGCTGTTTTTT.

The chain is built from TRBV3-1 (or the pseudogene TRBV3-2) and TRBJ1-1; 8 bases agree with TRBD1. With 3 bases clipped from V and 1 base from J, the junction kept 1 base outside the gene matches. Germline CDR1 reads LGHDT; CDR2 reads YNNKEL (reference sequence). The CDR3 is 14 amino acids. This CDR3 reads CASSQQGANTEAFF. The DNA for the CDR3 is TGTGCCAGCAGCCAGCAGGGGGCGAACACTGAAGCTTTCTTT.

Notes on this clone: Other nucleotide sequences in the sample specify the same CDR3. The V call is TRBV6-1, the J call TRBJ2-3; the match to TRBD2 covers 9 bases. J lost 1 base, V lost 11 bases, and 25 bases had no gene match. The germline CDR1 and CDR2 sequences are MNHNS and SASEGT. The CDR3 covers 20 residues. CDR3: CACCGLQGLAGGRGTDTQYF. The CDR3, as DNA: TGTGCCTGCTGTGGGCTCCAGGGACTCGCGGGGGGGCGGGGCACAGATACGCAGTATTTT.

V and J are TRBV11-2 and TRBJ2-7, with TRBD1 matching 9 bases. CDR3 length equals 16 residues. V shed 0 bases and J 2 bases; nucleotides not matched to a gene: 5. CDR1 is SGHAT and CDR2 is FQNNGV in the germline V gene. The CDR3 region is CASSLDLQGAPYEQYV. As DNA, the CDR3 is TGTGCCAGCAGCTTAGACCTACAGGGGGCCCCCTACGAGCAGTACGTC.

V is TRBV29-1 and J is TRBJ2-7; 7 nucleotides line up with TRBD1. V lost 4 bases to trimming and J lost 3 bases; unmatched junction nucleotides: 9. The CDR3 loop spans 14 amino acids. Germline CDR1 and CDR2: SQVTM and ANQGSEA. The DNA for the CDR3 is TGCAGCGTTGCCGGTGGACAGGTTAGCTACGAGCAGTACTTC. Protein sequence: CSVAGGQVSYEQYF.

V gene TRBV7-9 combines with J gene TRBJ2-7; 8 bases line up with TRBD1. CDR1 is SEHNR, CDR2 FQNEAQ, per germline (reference sequence). The CDR3 totals 14 residues. V dropped 1 base and J dropped 2; count of bases not matched to a gene: 1. This CDR3 reads CASSLEDRAYEQYV. CDR3 DNA: TGTGCCAGCAGCTTAGAGGACAGGGCCTACGAGCAGTACGTC.

This chain connects TRBV5-1 to TRBJ2-5; 12 positions agree with TRBD2. Germline values: CDR1 SGHRS, CDR2 YFSETQ. V dropped 7 bases and J dropped 6; count of bases not matched to a gene: 7. CDR3 length: 14 residues. Here the CDR3 reads CASRLAGEGKTQYF. Written as DNA, the CDR3 is TGCGCCAGCCGACTAGCGGGGGAAGGAAAGACCCAGTACTTC.

The chain links TRBV2 to TRBJ2-7; a weak D match, TRBD2 (5 bases). Trimming left V 0 bases short and J 0 bases short, with 12 bases between. This CDR3 region has 16 residues. CDR1 and CDR2 (germline): SNHLY, FYNNEI. Written as DNA, the CDR3 is TGTGCCAGCAGTGAAGCGCCCGCCGGGAACTCCTACGAGCAGTACGTC. Its protein product is CASSEAPAGNSYEQYV.

This chain joins TRBV5-1 and TRBJ1-5; D may be TRBD1 (6 bases). Germline loops: CDR1 SGHRS, CDR2 YFSETQ. V was shortened by 2 bases and J by 5 bases, with 8 bases between the two germline ends. CDR3 size: 13 residues. CDR3 residues: CASSFDRYQPQHF. DNA of the CDR3: TGCGCCAGCAGCTTCGACAGGTATCAGCCCCAGCATTTT.

The chain is built from TRBV29-1 and TRBJ2-3; 9 bases map to TRBD1. V lost 6 bases and J lost 8; bases outside the gene matches: 12. The V gene's germline CDR1 is SQVTM and CDR2 ANQGSEA. The CDR3 sequence is 14 residues long. CDR3 protein: CSVSGTGIFGTQYF. In nucleotides, the CDR3 is TGCAGCGTCTCCGGGACAGGGATTTTTGGTACGCAGTATTTT.

With regard to this clone: Other nucleotide sequences in the sample specify the same CDR3. The chain recombines TRBV6-5 with TRBJ2-3; TRBD2 might be the D (6 bases). CDR3 size: 14 residues. Trimming took 2 bases from V and 0 from J, leaving 6 bases between them. Germline V gene lookup returns CDR1 MNHEY and CDR2 SVGAGI. CDR3 residues: CASSYRGSTDTQYF. DNA for the CDR3: TGTGCCAGCAGTTACCGGGGGAGCACAGATACGCAGTATTTT.

The rearrangement uses TRBV6-6 and TRBJ2-7, with a possible D match to TRBD1 (6 bases). This CDR3 has 13 residues. Germline V gene lookup returns CDR1 MNHNY and CDR2 SVGAGI (reference sequence). V shed 4 bases and J shed 6 bases, with 13 bases lying between them. CDR3 in DNA: TGTGCCAGCAGTTTTAACAGGGAGAGCGAGCAGTACGTC. Translation gives CASSFNRESEQYV.

To note about this clone: The sample carries other DNA sequences with the same CDR3. V and J are TRBV12-3 or TRBV12-4 and TRBJ2-5, with D unresolved. The ends were cut back, 3 bases at V and 1 base at J, with 6 bases in the middle. CDR3 length: 13 residues. The CDR3 loop reads CASSLNSQETQYF. The CDR3 DNA reads as TGTGCCAGCAGTTTGAACAGCCAAGAGACCCAGTACTTC.

The chain has TRBV30 and TRBJ1-1; D unresolved. Germline values: CDR1 GTSNPN, CDR2 SVGIG (reference sequence). The CDR3 length is 13 residues. Trimming took 4 bases from V and 3 from J, leaving 12 bases between them. CDR3 bases: TGTGCCTGGACCCTCGGTAGTGACACTGAAGCTTTCTTT. Its translation: CAWTLGSDTEAFF.

The chain joins TRBV18 to TRBJ1-1, with 9 nucleotides matching TRBD1. The CDR3 has 16 amino acids. Germline CDR1 is KGHSH and CDR2 is LQKENI. With V trimmed by 6 bases and J by 0 bases, 8 bases remained unmatched. The CDR3 sequence: CASSQGQGLMNTEAFF. The DNA of the CDR3 is TGTGCCAGCTCGCAGGGACAGGGACTCATGAACACTGAAGCTTTCTTT.

The chain is built from TRBV6-5 and TRBJ2-7; the match to TRBD1 covers 12 bases. Trimming at V came to 2 bases and at J to 5 bases, leaving 1 base not matched to a gene. Germline V gives CDR1 MNHEY, CDR2 SVGAGI. The CDR3 extends over 14 amino acids. CDR3: CASSYGTGGDEQYF. CDR3 sequence (DNA): TGTGCCAGCAGTTACGGGACAGGGGGCGACGAGCAGTACTTC.